The TCR beta chain under discussion was sequenced for a study of blood T cell repertoires in COVID-19. The CDR3 has 15 amino acids. CDR1 MNHEY and CDR2 SMNVEV come from the germline V gene (reference sequence). The V segment lost 8 bases and the J segment 7 bases; nucleotides outside the gene matches: 15. Authors' processing steps: By means of reference gene primer amplification, nucleated cell counts were estimated. The protocol was immunoSEQ multiplex PCR, while the TCRdb copy is restricted to in-frame clones and leaves out a portion. V, J and clone size are those of that table, while D and trimming were read from the DNA. The repertoire has tens of thousands of clones, 85% to 90% of them found once; the top ten carry about 5%.

The sequence was collected from a man aged 40-50 years with active COVID-19. The material sequenced was peripheral blood. The gene calls are TRBV27 and TRBJ1-2, with 8 bases matching TRBD1. CDR3 coding DNA: TGTGCCAGCGCTTCAGACAGGGGATTTTTGGGTGGCTACACCTTC. This sequence encodes CASASDRGFLGGYTF.